Described below is a single T cell receptor (beta chain) sequence and its context. The record originates from a study of blood T cell repertoires in COVID-19. From germline, CDR1 is DFQATT and CDR2 SNEGSKA (reference sequence). V lost 3 bases, J lost 10 bases, and 4 bases stayed unmatched. The CDR3 is 13 residues long. Sequencing used immunoSEQ multiplex PCR; TCRdb keeps in-frame clones, though not all of them. The profile covers roughly 250,000 clones, with around 90% appearing a single time and more than 5% taken by the ten largest. The sequencing sample was made of PBMCs or T cells enriched from blood (not recorded which). The genes are TRBV20-1 and TRBJ2-1; 12 bases align to TRBD2. The source of this sequence is a woman aged 25 to 45 with acute COVID-19. The DNA for the CDR3 is TGCAGTGCTAGTTCCCTAGCGGGAGGGGAGCAGTTCTTC. Translation: CSASSLAGGEQFF.